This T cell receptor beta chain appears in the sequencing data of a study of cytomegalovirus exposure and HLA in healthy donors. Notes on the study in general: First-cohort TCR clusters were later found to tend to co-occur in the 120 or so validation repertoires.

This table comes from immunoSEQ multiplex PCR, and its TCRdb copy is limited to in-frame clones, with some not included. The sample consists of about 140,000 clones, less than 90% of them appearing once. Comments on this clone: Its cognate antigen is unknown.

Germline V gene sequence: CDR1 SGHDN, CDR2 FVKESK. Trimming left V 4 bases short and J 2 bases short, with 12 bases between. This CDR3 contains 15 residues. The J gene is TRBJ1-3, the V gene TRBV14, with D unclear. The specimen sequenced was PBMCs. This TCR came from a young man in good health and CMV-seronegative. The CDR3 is CASSLRGITGNTIYF. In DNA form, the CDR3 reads TGTGCCAGCAGCCTCCGAGGAATCACTGGAAACACCATATATTTT.